A selection of T cell receptor beta chains follows, all from one sample in a study of blood T cell repertoires in COVID-19. Generated by immunoSEQ multiplex PCR, the TCRdb table keeps only in-frame clones and is missing some. The sample includes approximately 500,000 clones, about 88% of them seen just once. Sequences were obtained from peripheral blood. All receptors derive from a woman in her fifties or sixties with COVID-19, enrolled during active disease. CDR3s include the opening cysteine and the closing phenylalanine or tryptophan. The D gene is left open where the match is weak. Expanded clones get a size class; other rows say once, few or many, or leave the size out.

D	J	V	size	DNA	CDR3
TRBD1	TRBJ1-1	TRBV5-6	NA	TGTGCCAGCAGCTTGGACAGGGGGAAGGAAACTGAAGCTTTCTTT	CASSLDRGKETEAFF
NA	TRBJ1-1	TRBV27	NA	TGTGCCAGCAGTTTAACCGTGGAGGGAAACACTGAAGCTTTCTTT	CASSLTVEGNTEAFF
TRBD2	TRBJ2-3	TRBV7-9	once	TGTGCCAGCAGCTTAGCGGGAGGGGCGAGCACAGATACGCAGTATTTT	CASSLAGGASTDTQYF
TRBD1	TRBJ1-5	TRBV18	NA	TGTGCCAGCTCACCGACAGGGGATAGGGGCAATCAGCCCCAGCATTTT	CASSPTGDRGNQPQHF
NA	TRBJ2-3	TRBV12-3/TRBV12-4	NA	TGTGCCGCTTCGCTGGGGGGAGATACGCAGTATTTT	CAASLGGDTQYF
NA	TRBJ2-3	TRBV2	NA	TGTGCCAGCGGAGAGGACGCTAGCTTATCGGCGCAGTATTTT	CASGEDASLSAQYF
TRBD1	TRBJ1-2	TRBV4-2	once	TGTGCCAGCAGCCAAGTTGGGACAGGGGATAGTTCCTATGGCTACACCTTC	CASSQVGTGDSSYGYTF
NA	TRBJ2-4	TRBV21-1	NA	TGTGCCAGCAGCAAAAGAGAGGCCTTAGCCAAAAACATTCAGTACTTC	CASSKREALAKNIQYF
NA	TRBJ2-6	TRBV19	NA	TGTGCCAGTTCGTACTCTGGGGCCAACGTCCTGACTTTC	CASSYSGANVLTF
TRBD1	TRBJ1-1	TRBV30	NA	TGTGCCTGGGGGACAGGGGGTTACACTGAAGCTTTCTTT	CAWGTGGYTEAFF
NA	TRBJ1-2	TRBV2	few	TGTGCCAGCAGTGATTCAAGGGGATTATCCGCCTCTGGCTACACCTTC	CASSDSRGLSASGYTF
TRBD1	TRBJ1-6	TRBV11-3	NA	TGTGCCAGCAGCACCCATGGACAGGGAGGTTTATCCTATAATTCACCCCTCCACTTT	CASSTHGQGGLSYNSPLHF
NA	TRBJ2-1	TRBV10-1	once	TGCGCCAGCAGCCAACTACCTAGGGGAAGGAGTGAGCAGTTCTTC	CASSQLPRGRSEQFF
TRBD2	TRBJ2-3	TRBV3-1/TRBV3-2	few	TGTGCCAGCAGCCAAGATCCTAGCGGGGGTGTGGATACGCAGTATTTT	CASSQDPSGGVDTQYF
NA	TRBJ2-7	TRBV6-5	once	TGTGCCAGCACGGTTTCCAGGGCTACGAGGCAGTACTTC	CASTVSRATRQYF
TRBD1	TRBJ1-6	TRBV3-1/TRBV3-2	NA	TGTGCCAGCAGCCAACCGACAGGGGTGGGCAATTCACCCCTCCACTTT	CASSQPTGVGNSPLHF
TRBD1	TRBJ1-5	TRBV6-5	NA	TGTGCCACCGAACAGGGGAGCCAGCCCCAGCATTTT	CATEQGSQPQHF
NA	TRBJ1-1	TRBV28	NA	TGTGCCAGCAGTCCGGGTGACGCCGAAGCTTTCTTT	CASSPGDAEAFF
TRBD2	TRBJ2-5	TRBV7-3	NA	TGTGCCAGCAGCTTAAACCCTAGCGGGGCCCAAGAGACCCAGTACTTC	CASSLNPSGAQETQYF
NA	TRBJ2-3	TRBV11-2	NA	TGTGCCAGCAGCTCCCGCGGAGGGGGCACAGATACGCAGTATTTT	CASSSRGGGTDTQYF
NA	TRBJ2-2	TRBV4-1	few	TGCGCCAGCAGGGATCAGGGAGGGGAGCTGTTTTTT	CASRDQGGELFF
TRBD1	TRBJ1-4	TRBV19	NA	TGTGCCAGCGAGGGACAGGGAGGGGAAAAACTGTTTTTT	CASEGQGGEKLFF
TRBD2	TRBJ2-6	TRBV6-6	once	TGTGCCAGCAGCCCAATATGGACTAGCGGTTCCTCTGGTGGGGCCAACGTCCTGACTTTC	CASSPIWTSGSSGGANVLTF
NA	TRBJ2-5	TRBV6-1	NA	TGTGCCAGCAGTGACGGGCAGGAAGGACAAAAGACCCAGTACTTC	CASSDGQEGQKTQYF
NA	TRBJ2-2	TRBV9	NA	TGTGCCAGCAGCTCCGGAGACAACACCGGGGAGCTGTTTTTT	CASSSGDNTGELFF
TRBD2	TRBJ2-1	TRBV29-1	NA	TGCAGCGTTGAAGGGTTTAGTCTAGCGGGGGGGGTCGAGCAGTTCTTC	CSVEGFSLAGGVEQFF
TRBD1	TRBJ1-1	TRBV18	NA	TGTGCCAGCTCACCGACAGGGGGGGACACTGAAGCTTTCTTT	CASSPTGGDTEAFF
NA	TRBJ1-2	TRBV5-8	NA	TGTGCCAGCAGCTTGAGATTACAGGGCACCTATGGCTACACCTTC	CASSLRLQGTYGYTF
NA	TRBJ2-1	TRBV11-2	NA	TGTGCCAGCAGCTCGGGTCTGAGCTCCTACAATGAGCAGTTCTTC	CASSSGLSSYNEQFF
TRBD2	TRBJ2-1	TRBV3-1/TRBV3-2	NA	TGTGCCAGCAGCCAAGTAGTTGCGGGGGGGAATGAGCAGTTCTTC	CASSQVVAGGNEQFF
NA	TRBJ1-1	TRBV10-3	NA	TGTGCCATCAGTGAGGAAAGCGACCTTAGAGAAGCTTTCTTT	CAISEESDLREAFF
TRBD2	TRBJ2-1	TRBV7-9	few	TGTGCCAGCAACAGCGGGGGGAGCCACAATGAGCAGTTCTTC	CASNSGGSHNEQFF
NA	TRBJ1-1	TRBV5-4	NA	TGTGCCAGCAGCTTGGAGGAGCGGGATGAAGCTTTCTTT	CASSLEERDEAFF
NA	TRBJ2-2	TRBV12-3/TRBV12-4	NA	TGTGCCAGCAGTTTTTCTAGCTCCGGGGAGCTGTTTTTT	CASSFSSSGELFF
NA	TRBJ1-1	TRBV2	NA	TGTGCCAGCAGTGGGGGGGGAACAGGGAATAGGATCACTGAAGCTTTCTTT	CASSGGGTGNRITEAFF
TRBD1	TRBJ1-1	TRBV19	NA	TGTGCCAGTAGTATGGGGACAGAGAACACTGAAGCTTTCTTT	CASSMGTENTEAFF
NA	TRBJ2-3	TRBV3-1/TRBV3-2	NA	TGTGCCAGCAGCAGGAGTTCACTTGGATTGGTAGATACGCAGTATTTT	CASSRSSLGLVDTQYF
NA	TRBJ2-1	TRBV7-3	NA	TGTGCCAGCAGCTTAACGGGCCCACCTCTTGAGCAGTTCTTC	CASSLTGPPLEQFF
NA	TRBJ2-1	TRBV9	NA	TGTGCCAGCAGCGTATCCAACTACAATGAGCAGTTCTTC	CASSVSNYNEQFF
TRBD1	TRBJ1-2	TRBV3-1/TRBV3-2	NA	TGTGCCAGCAGCCCCCGGACAGGGGGAAGCTACACCTTC	CASSPRTGGSYTF
TRBD1	TRBJ2-3	TRBV7-8	NA	TGTGCCAGCAGCTACACCCGAGACAGGGTTAGTCCGGGTACGCAGTATTTT	CASSYTRDRVSPGTQYF
TRBD1	TRBJ2-5	TRBV6-5	NA	TGTGCCAGCAGTTACTGGGCAGGGGGTGGAGAGACCCAGTACTTC	CASSYWAGGGETQYF
NA	TRBJ2-7	TRBV5-1	NA	TGCGCCAGCAGCACGGACTTCTCCTACGAGCAGTACTTC	CASSTDFSYEQYF
NA	TRBJ1-1	TRBV6-5	NA	TGTGCCAGCAGTACTTGGACAGAGATGAACACTGAAGCTTTCTTT	CASSTWTEMNTEAFF
NA	TRBJ2-3	TRBV4-1	NA	TGCGCCAGCAGCCAAAATGTTGCTCTCCCCTACACAGATACGCAGTATTTT	CASSQNVALPYTDTQYF
NA	TRBJ2-3	TRBV5-1	NA	TGCGCCAGCAGCTTATTAGGCGGGGGCCTCACAGATACGCAGTATTTT	CASSLLGGGLTDTQYF
NA	TRBJ2-1	TRBV2	NA	TGTGCCAGCAGTCCGCAGGTTGAGCAGTTCTTC	CASSPQVEQFF
NA	TRBJ1-1	TRBV2	NA	TGTGCCAGCAACCTTGACAGGAACACTGAAGCTTTCTTT	CASNLDRNTEAFF
NA	TRBJ1-6	TRBV3-1/TRBV3-2	NA	TGTGCCAGCAGCCAAGATCGAGGTTCACCCCTCCACTTT	CASSQDRGSPLHF
TRBD1	TRBJ1-4	TRBV28	NA	TGTGCCAGCAGGCCTGGAGGGGGCGCTGATGAAAAACTGTTTTTT	CASRPGGGADEKLFF
NA	TRBJ1-1	TRBV28	NA	TGTGCCAGCAGTTTTCATCAGAACACTGAAGCTTTCTTT	CASSFHQNTEAFF
NA	TRBJ1-1	TRBV30	NA	TGTGCCTGGAGTGTACAGGCGAACACTGAAGCTTTCTTT	CAWSVQANTEAFF
TRBD2	TRBJ2-1	TRBV5-1	NA	TGCGCCAGCAGCAAACTAGCGACGAATGAGCAGTTCTTC	CASSKLATNEQFF
TRBD2	TRBJ2-4	TRBV5-1	NA	TGCGCCAGCAGCTTGGTCGCTAGCGGGGGAGCCAAAAACATTCAGTACTTC	CASSLVASGGAKNIQYF